Below, one T cell receptor (beta chain) is given with its context. Its antigen is not yet known. No much larger clone exists at a distance of one base, and base qualities are not known. Including cysteine and phenylalanine, the CDR3 has 14 amino acids. The only DNA kept is the CDR3, 42 bases in frame from the first base. CDR1 and CDR2 (SGHTA, FQGNSA) derive from the germline V gene. Trimming takes 5 bases from V and 3 bases from J, and the germline ends sit 12 bases apart. Libraries were made using the immunoSEQ multiplex PCR assay. For the multiplex PCR, a mixture combining 60 forward primers for TCR Vbeta segments and 13 reverse primers for TCR Jbeta segments was used. The CDR3 region of rearranged TCR beta genes was amplified from genomic DNA with a multiplex PCR assay. The Illumina HiSeq System was used to sequence the amplified TCR beta libraries as 87-base-pair reads. As for the original processing: In a later analysis, approximately 74 million unique TCR beta chains were counted across the roughly 670 repertoires, and around 11 million of these chains were shared by at least two donors. Raw reads were error-corrected and collapsed into unique sequences by a nearest-neighbor algorithm in which closely related sequences were merged to remove PCR and sequencing errors. V, D and J gene segments were assigned by aligning CDR3 sequences to IMGT reference sequences. For a sequence to be retained, a match of at least six nucleotides to both a V gene segment and a J gene segment was required. A rearrangement was called productive if the CDR3 had no stop codons and remained in frame with V and J, and every other rearrangement was called non-productive. Following IMGT convention, CDR3 was defined as the stretch from the second conserved V-encoded cysteine to the conserved J-encoded phenylalanine. The earlier analysis of about 560 of the donors excluded any sequence lacking an unambiguous match to a single V gene segment. In an earlier analysis of several hundred of the donors, a V segment was called functional when productive rearrangements were above 56.7%, and segregating when the standard deviation between donors exceeded 5%. To diagnose cytomegalovirus status from the catalog of TCR beta chain sequences, a statistical classification framework was built. V and J gene assignment, in a later analysis, came from comparing TCR nucleotide sequences with IMGT/GENE-DB human TR gene sequences. A later analysis assigned CDR3 sequences and most-parsimonious VDJ recombination scenarios with the TCRdist pipeline. In a later analysis, each TCR beta chain was defined by its CDR3 amino acid sequence together with its V-gene family, and reads without a unique V-gene family were excluded. To address suspected cross-contamination and a sequencing artifact, a later analysis removed several hundred highly shared, low-generation-probability nucleotide sequences. In a later analysis, a clonal expansion index was calculated for each public chain from normalized within-repertoire ranks of inferred template counts. In a later analysis, generation probabilities were computed using a VDJ recombination model fitted to out-of-frame rearrangements, and the results were checked against IGoR. Hypergeometric tests were used in a later analysis to score TCR-TCR, TCR-HLA and TCR-CMV co-occurrence, with a repertoire-size bias correction applied to the TCR pairs. False discovery rates were estimated in a later analysis by permuting HLA or CMV assignments 20 times. In a later analysis, co-occurring TCRs were grouped using DBSCAN, with TCRdist sequence similarity added in when clustering inside HLA-allele-positive subsets. Co-occurrence clustering excluded repertoires with fewer than 30,000 or more than 120,000 public chains, plus five with anomalous nucleotide sharing. The clones in this table, taken by TCRdb from immuneACCESS, are in-frame only. Not every clone is retained; where verified, under half of the shortfall comes from an unresolved V gene, and the cause of the rest is unknown. For V, J and clone size, that table is used; D and trimming come from the DNA. Within this sample are about 130,000 clones, with about 78% of them counted one time only. The top ten hold under 1.5% of the sample.

The sample is drawn from a study of cytomegalovirus exposure and HLA in healthy donors (dated 2017 in TCRdb). Regarding the complete study: In an earlier analysis of approximately 640 of the donors, 276 Gb of sequence data and 90 million to 120 million unique TCR beta sequences from 150 million to 200 million T cells were reported. Across about 370 genotyped donors of the cohort, an average of approximately 200,000 unique TCR beta nucleotide sequences per donor were sequenced, and roughly 18% of those sequences were non-productive. Alongside the repertoire data, information on donor age, sex, ethnicity and CMV serostatus was compiled. Every repertoire in the discovery cohort had been generated on one and the same sequencing platform. To decide whether each TCR beta V gene segment behaved as functional or pseudogenic, an earlier analysis of some 600 of the donors relied on high-throughput TCR beta sequencing. The later analysis used no new phenotypic data to find candidate immune exposures, relying instead on TCR beta sequences and their occurrence across donors. Roughly 5 DR-DQ haplotypes were handled as single units for association and clustering because linkage in the cohort was strong. To predict cytomegalovirus infection status, the study combined high-throughput TCR immunosequencing, statistical association of individual TCRs with disease status, and machine learning. The aim of the study was to test whether cataloging public T cell receptors could identify signatures of past pathogen exposure. The T cell repertoires of some 670 subjects were profiled by immunosequencing and related to cytomegalovirus serostatus. HLA typing included class I and class II loci at four-digit resolution. Of the roughly 400 genotyped donors, 81% were placed in the genetic ancestry cluster associated with self-reported Caucasian donors. The number of typed donors differed by locus: 629-630 for A, B, C, DRB1 and DQB1; some 500 for DQA1; approximately 600 for DPA1; and 450 to 480 for DPB1. An early release covering just under 650 HLA-typed donors comprised about 310 gigabases of sequencing data and around 80 million unique TCR sequences. A separate validation cohort of roughly 120 different subjects was used in addition to the roughly 670-subject first cohort. In a later genetic analysis, genome-wide SNP genotypes for 398 of the 666 donors were used, and that subset was treated as a discovery cohort. A later analysis re-analyzed previously published TCR beta repertoires from approximately 700 donors and added high-resolution HLA genotyping to study TCR occurrence patterns. What the research found in general, with its limitations: When HLA alleles, especially DR and DQ, strongly co-occurred, TCR associations were difficult to assign to individual alleles. A later genetic analysis reported fewer N-insertions in productive TCRs among donors in an Asian-associated ancestry cluster than the roughly 620-donor mean. A later analysis associated 16,951 TCR beta sequences with specific HLA alleles at a false discovery rate of 0.05. An earlier analysis of around 500 of the donors showed that most TCR beta V segments appeared in productive rearrangements either about 87% or about 30% of the time, which broadly matched IMGT annotations. Presence/absence analyses assumed roughly uniform sequencing depth across donors, an assumption that may not hold. The classifier was reported to diagnose cytomegalovirus status with high specificity and sensitivity in both the original and validation cohorts. A later genetic analysis associated a missense DCLRE1C variant with V-gene and J-gene trimming of TCR beta chains, and an independent cohort replicated the association. In this cohort, only TCR beta chains were sequenced, and detectable features were limited by the absence of alpha or paired-chain data. In a later analysis, TCR association rates were found to vary across HLA loci, with the most associated TCRs seen for DRB1 alleles and the fewest for HLA-C alleles. A further reported finding was that TCR beta sequences accurately predicted the HLA-A and HLA-B alleles for most subjects in the first cohort. According to the authors, the approach could potentially be generalized to other disease states and immunological phenotypes. A later analysis found that HLA-associated TCR beta chains were more clonally expanded and had lower generation probabilities than equally common non-associated chains. In a later analysis, most CMV-associated TCR beta chains were found to appear HLA-restricted, with HLA associations seemingly driven largely by CMV exposure. In a later analysis, several top co-occurrence clusters were reported to appear linked to parvovirus B19, influenza, CMV and Epstein-Barr virus. A cluster of highly shared sequence variants was judged likely to be a technical artifact of the sequencing pipeline. Most TCR sequences were observed very rarely across donors, whereas some public TCRs were present in many individuals. In vitro tests confirmed that a few of the cytomegalovirus-associated TCR beta chains recognize cytomegalovirus antigens. Because some donors lacked HLA typing at each locus, the association tests relied only on the typed subset. For the cohort, immune exposure information was limited to CMV serostatus. Roughly 17 rarely observed V segments, including chromosome 9 orphons, were excluded from the earlier analysis of about 600 of the donors because counts were too low. In the study, around 150 TCR beta chains were listed as associated with cytomegalovirus. Correlated functional status among segregating V segments might be attributable to linkage disequilibrium, but an unknown experimental factor could not be ruled out. Some IMGT-functional V segments, including TRBV6-2 and TRBV6-3, could not be told apart with the 87-base-pair reads, so those segments were excluded.

The cohort consisted of some 730 healthy bone marrow donors. At the time of sampling, all cohort members were nominally healthy, though unrecorded immune exposures were likely present. The donor was CMV seronegative and belonged to the group of around 350 seronegative cohort members. Every donor gave a peripheral blood sample, and the peripheral blood mononuclear cells from that sample were used for TCR beta sequencing. Genomic DNA was extracted from the blood cell samples with the Qiagen DNeasy Blood Extraction Kit. In this chain, TRBV7-2 is recombined with TRBJ2-3, with TRBD1 as a weak D call on 5 bases. Source material: PBMCs. This clonotype originated in a man between 45 and 60 years old in good health and CMV-seronegative. The bases read TGTGCCAGCAGCCCCCATAGGGGTACAGATACGCAGTATTTT. Translation gives CASSPHRGTDTQYF.